A selection of T cell receptor beta chains follows, all from one sample in a study of shared clonotypes between healthy human individuals. Clones were read by immunoSEQ multiplex PCR, and TCRdb kept only the in-frame ones, dropping some. The repertoire holds around 2,100,000 clones, about 95% seen once, with more than 0.95% in the top ten. The sequenced sample was naive CD8+ T cells sorted from blood. The source is a man aged 18 to 30 in good health. The CDR3 runs from the conserved cysteine through the conserved F or W. A D gene is named only where the DNA matches it firmly. The size field is filled for only some rows; it gives once, few, many or a size class.

j_gene,d_gene,abundance,v_gene,CDR3aa,CDR3nt
TRBJ1-2,-,-,TRBV29-1,CSVVRENYGYTF,TGCAGCGTTGTTCGGGAGAACTATGGCTACACCTTC
TRBJ2-1,TRBD2,-,TRBV6-5,CASSYIGLAGANEQFF,TGTGCCAGCAGTTACATAGGACTAGCGGGGGCCAATGAGCAGTTCTTC
TRBJ2-1,TRBD1,-,TRBV30,CAWTGTGGDEQFF,TGTGCCTGGACAGGGACAGGGGGAGATGAGCAGTTCTTC
TRBJ1-1,-,-,TRBV27,CASSLSPGGDTEAFF,TGTGCCAGCAGTTTATCCCCGGGGGGGGACACTGAAGCTTTCTTT
TRBJ2-7,-,-,TRBV27,CASSFSDSLNEQYF,TGTGCCAGCAGTTTCTCGGACTCCCTAAACGAGCAGTACTTC
TRBJ2-1,-,-,TRBV5-6,CASSRVGNNEQFF,TGTGCCAGCAGCCGCGTCGGGAACAATGAGCAGTTCTTC
TRBJ2-7,-,-,TRBV27,CASSLLGYEQYF,TGTGCCAGCAGTTTACTGGGCTACGAGCAGTACTTC
TRBJ2-3,TRBD2,-,TRBV28,CASGLANTQYF,TGTGCCAGCGGACTAGCGAATACGCAGTATTTT
TRBJ2-7,-,-,TRBV10-1,CASSEYSNSYEQYF,TGCGCCAGCAGTGAGTACAGCAACTCCTACGAGCAGTACTTC
TRBJ2-2,-,-,TRBV4-1,CASSLSGDVGELFF,TGCGCCAGCAGCCTAAGTGGGGACGTCGGGGAGCTGTTTTTT
TRBJ2-1,TRBD2,-,TRBV7-9,CASSLVGTSGRVSYNEQFF,TGTGCCAGCAGCTTAGTCGGGACTAGCGGGAGGGTCTCCTACAATGAGCAGTTCTTC
TRBJ2-1,-,-,TRBV11-2,CASSSDFTYNEQFF,TGTGCCAGCAGCTCGGATTTCACCTACAATGAGCAGTTCTTC
TRBJ1-2,-,once,TRBV5-4,CASRDSDRNYGYTF,TGTGCCAGCAGGGATAGCGACAGGAACTATGGCTACACCTTC
TRBJ2-3,-,-,TRBV28,CASTLVGSSTDTQYF,TGTGCCAGCACTCTTGTCGGATCTAGCACAGATACGCAGTATTTT
TRBJ2-3,TRBD2,once,TRBV7-9,CASSLEREADSDTQYF,TGTGCCAGCAGCTTAGAGCGGGAGGCGGACTCAGATACGCAGTATTTT
TRBJ2-7,-,-,TRBV4-1,CASSQVRTYEQYF,TGCGCCAGCAGCCAAGTCAGGACCTACGAGCAGTACTTC
TRBJ1-2,TRBD1,-,TRBV28,CASSLTGTGGGYTF,TGTGCCAGCAGTCTCACCGGGACAGGGGGTGGCTACACCTTC
TRBJ2-7,TRBD1,-,TRBV4-1,CASSQVRQGPDHEQYF,TGCGCCAGCAGCCAGGTTCGACAGGGCCCCGACCACGAGCAGTACTTC
TRBJ1-4,-,-,TRBV13,CASRSTTEKLFF,TGTGCCAGCAGGTCGACAACTGAAAAACTGTTTTTT
TRBJ2-2,-,-,TRBV6-1,CASSEARGAGTGELFF,TGTGCCAGCAGTGAAGCGAGGGGAGCGGGCACCGGGGAGCTGTTTTTT
TRBJ1-4,-,-,TRBV30,CAWNSGAGSEKLFF,TGTGCCTGGAATTCGGGCGCGGGGTCCGAAAAACTGTTTTTT
TRBJ2-7,TRBD2,once,TRBV4-1,CASSQVTGRGSGEQYF,TGCGCCAGCAGCCAAGTTACTGGGCGGGGGAGCGGGGAGCAGTACTTC
TRBJ2-7,TRBD2,-,TRBV7-2,CASSWGLAGVGEQYF,TGTGCCAGCAGCTGGGGACTAGCGGGAGTCGGTGAGCAGTACTTC
TRBJ2-2,-,-,TRBV7-2,CASSFARVWGTGELFF,TGTGCCAGCAGCTTCGCCAGGGTTTGGGGAACCGGGGAGCTGTTTTTT
TRBJ2-7,-,-,TRBV6-5,CASSYAGGYEQYF,TGTGCCAGCAGTTACGCAGGCGGCTACGAGCAGTACTTC
TRBJ2-3,-,-,TRBV7-9,CASSLLDTQYF,TGTGCCAGCAGCCTACTAGATACGCAGTATTTT
TRBJ2-5,TRBD2,-,TRBV2,CASSALAGAATQYF,TGTGCCAGCAGTGCTTTAGCGGGAGCAGCTACCCAGTACTTC
TRBJ2-3,-,-,TRBV5-1,CASSIAGSTDTQYF,TGCGCCAGCAGCATCGCAGGGTCGACAGATACGCAGTATTTT
TRBJ1-5,-,-,TRBV29-1,CSVLDSWFQPQHF,TGCAGCGTCCTTGACAGTTGGTTTCAGCCCCAGCATTTT
TRBJ2-1,-,once,TRBV5-1,CASSLGSGPYNEQFF,TGCGCCAGCAGCTTGGGTAGCGGACCCTACAATGAGCAGTTCTTC
TRBJ2-7,-,-,TRBV11-2,CASSFERPYEQYF,TGTGCCAGCAGCTTTGAAAGGCCCTACGAGCAGTACTTC
TRBJ2-6,-,once,TRBV7-9,CASEGSSGANVLTF,TGTGCCAGCGAGGGGAGCTCTGGGGCCAACGTCCTGACTTTC
TRBJ2-7,-,-,TRBV5-1,CASSPSGVEQYF,TGCGCCAGCAGCCCTAGTGGGGTAGAGCAGTACTTC
TRBJ1-2,-,-,TRBV7-8,CASSLVSSSYGYTF,TGTGCCAGCAGCTTAGTATCAAGTTCGTATGGCTACACCTTC
TRBJ2-5,TRBD2,-,TRBV14,CASSQPPLAGEETQYF,TGTGCCAGCAGCCAACCACCCCTAGCGGGAGAAGAGACCCAGTACTTC
TRBJ2-7,TRBD1,-,TRBV16,CASSQVRGPAREQYF,TGTGCCAGCAGCCAAGTGAGGGGGCCTGCTAGGGAGCAGTACTTC
TRBJ1-1,-,-,TRBV4-3,CASSQDRGENTEAFF,TGCGCCAGCAGCCAAGATCGAGGGGAAAACACTGAAGCTTTCTTT
TRBJ2-1,-,-,TRBV9,CASSVTWAGYNEQFF,TGTGCCAGCAGCGTAACATGGGCGGGGTACAATGAGCAGTTCTTC
TRBJ2-1,TRBD2,-,TRBV27,CASSSLAGVVGEQFF,TGTGCCAGCAGCTCACTGGCGGGAGTGGTGGGTGAGCAGTTCTTC
TRBJ2-5,TRBD2,-,TRBV7-2,CASSLGLAGVQETQYF,TGTGCCAGCAGTTTAGGACTAGCGGGCGTCCAAGAGACCCAGTACTTC
TRBJ2-3,TRBD1,once,TRBV19,CASSIGQGLNTDTQYF,TGTGCCAGTAGTATAGGACAGGGCCTAAACACAGATACGCAGTATTTT
TRBJ2-7,TRBD1,-,TRBV7-9,CASGRQGAGEQYF,TGTGCCAGCGGTAGGCAGGGGGCTGGGGAGCAGTACTTC
TRBJ2-7,-,once,TRBV7-9,CASSLGGSEQYF,TGTGCCAGCAGCTTAGGGGGTTCCGAGCAGTACTTC
TRBJ1-5,-,-,TRBV27,CASSLSSRVGNQPQHF,TGTGCCAGCAGTTTATCTTCCAGGGTCGGCAATCAGCCCCAGCATTTT
TRBJ1-2,-,-,TRBV19,CASSIGVADYGYTF,TGTGCCAGTAGTATTGGAGTGGCGGACTATGGCTACACCTTC
TRBJ2-7,-,-,TRBV2,CASSELDGYEQYF,TGTGCCAGCAGTGAACTGGACGGCTACGAGCAGTACTTC
TRBJ2-1,-,-,TRBV18,CASSPPKGLANEQFF,TGTGCCAGCTCACCACCGAAGGGGCTAGCCAATGAGCAGTTCTTC
TRBJ1-1,-,-,TRBV18,CASSPDIRGINTEAFF,TGTGCCAGCTCACCGGACATTCGGGGGATAAACACTGAAGCTTTCTTT
TRBJ2-7,-,-,TRBV7-9,CASSLVVHEQYF,TGTGCCAGCAGCTTAGTGGTCCACGAGCAGTACTTC
TRBJ2-5,TRBD2,-,TRBV6-1,CASSERGSGGGREETQYF,TGTGCCAGCAGTGAAAGAGGATCCGGCGGGGGGCGAGAAGAGACCCAGTACTTC
TRBJ2-2,-,-,TRBV7-2,CASSYTLNGFGELFF,TGTGCCAGCAGCTACACCCTGAATGGCTTCGGGGAGCTGTTTTTT
TRBJ2-7,-,-,TRBV11-2,CASSQIPGGTSYEQYF,TGTGCCAGCAGCCAAATTCCTGGGGGAACCTCCTACGAGCAGTACTTC
TRBJ1-5,-,-,TRBV27,CASKSGSFSNQPQHF,TGTGCCAGCAAGAGTGGCAGCTTCAGCAATCAGCCCCAGCATTTT
TRBJ1-1,TRBD1,few,TRBV18,CASSSTGVWTEAFF,TGTGCCAGCTCGTCTACAGGGGTTTGGACTGAAGCTTTCTTT
TRBJ2-7,-,-,TRBV7-9,CASSWSQGREQYF,TGTGCCAGCAGCTGGTCGCAGGGGAGGGAGCAGTACTTC
TRBJ2-7,-,-,TRBV6-5,CASILTPGSDEQYF,TGTGCCAGCATCCTGACCCCAGGGAGTGACGAGCAGTACTTC